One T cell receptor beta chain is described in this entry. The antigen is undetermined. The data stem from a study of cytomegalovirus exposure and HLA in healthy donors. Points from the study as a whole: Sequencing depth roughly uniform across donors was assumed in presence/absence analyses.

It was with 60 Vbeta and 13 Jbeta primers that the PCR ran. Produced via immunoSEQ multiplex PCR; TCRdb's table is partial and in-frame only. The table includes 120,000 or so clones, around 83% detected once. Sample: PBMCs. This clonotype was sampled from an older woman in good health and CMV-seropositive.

The CDR3 protein is CASSPRYREDYGYTF. CDR3 sequence (DNA): TGTGCCAGCAGCCCGCGGTACAGGGAAGACTATGGCTACACCTTC. The chain uses TRBV4-2 and TRBJ1-2; possible D gene TRBD1, 6 bases. This CDR3 is built from 15 residues. V gave up 4 bases and J gave up 3 bases, with 15 bases separating them. Germline-derived CDR1 and CDR2 are LGHNA and YNFKEQ.